These 19 T cell receptor beta chains share one sample of origin, sequenced in a study of chemoradiotherapy in HPV16-positive cancers. Here immunoSEQ multiplex PCR was the method, and the copy in TCRdb shows in-frame clones only, minus some. Altogether 20,000 or so clones are present, approximately 86% being singletons, with the ten largest covering 4% to 5.5%. The sample in question was blood, obtained from a patient who underwent chemoradiotherapy. Receptors originate from a human donor with HPV-associated anogenital cancer.

The chain links TRBV7-9 to TRBJ1-1; 9 bases agree with TRBD1. The CDR3 contains 16 residues. After removal of 2 bases from V and 5 bases from J, the junction contained 9 bases not matched to a gene. Per germline, CDR1 SEHNR and CDR2 FQNEAQ (reference sequence). The CDR3 DNA reads as TGTGCCAGCAGCTTATTCACAGGGGGCGCGGCTACTGAAGCTTTCTTT. It translates to CASSLFTGGAATEAFF.

J is TRBJ2-5 and V is TRBV7-2; D may be TRBD1 (6 bases). CDR3 size: 15 residues. In germline, CDR1 is SGHTA, CDR2 FQGNSA. Trimming cost V 1 base and J 5 bases, with 14 bases left between them. The CDR3 DNA reads TGTGCCAGCAGCTTAGGTGGGGGCTTGGGGGAGACCCAGTACTTC. Translating gives CASSLGGGLGETQYF.

This clone was observed a single time. The V and J genes are TRBV5-1 and TRBJ1-2, with 8 bases identical to TRBD1. Germline V gene data show CDR1 as SGHRS and CDR2 as YFSETQ. This CDR3 has 17 amino acids. V was pared by 4 bases and J by 4 bases, with 15 bases of the junction left unmatched. The DNA of the CDR3 is TGCGCCAGCAGCACCGGACAGGGAGGGGGCTTTGGCTATGGCTACACCTTC. As protein: CASSTGQGGGFGYGYTF.

J is TRBJ2-5 and V is TRBV14, with D possibly matching TRBD2 (6 bases). V was pared by 5 bases and J by 1 base, with 11 bases between. The CDR3 spans 14 residues. Germline-derived CDR1 and CDR2 are SGHDN and FVKESK. Written as DNA, the CDR3 is TGTGCCAGCAGCGGCCGGGACTCCCAAGAGACCCAGTACTTC. It specifies CASSGRDSQETQYF.

The J gene is TRBJ2-7, the V gene TRBV25-1, with 7 bases that match TRBD1. The CDR3 length is 15 residues. Germline CDR1 and CDR2: MGHDK and SYGVNS. V trimming: 6 bases; J trimming: 5 bases; junction bases outside the gene matches: 13. The DNA for the CDR3 is TGTGCCAGCAGCGACCCGAGGGGGCAGAGGGACGAGCAGTACTTC. Amino acid sequence: CASSDPRGQRDEQYF.

The V call is TRBV29-1, the J call TRBJ2-7; tentatively, D is TRBD1 (6 bases). The CDR3 consists of 13 residues. V was shortened by 3 bases and J by 6 bases, with 15 bases between the two germline ends. Germline-derived CDR1 and CDR2 are SQVTM and ANQGSEA. Here the CDR3 reads CSVDLTGFSEQYF. The CDR3 region has the DNA TGCAGCGTTGATCTGACAGGATTCAGCGAGCAGTACTTC.

The rearrangement joins TRBV7-3 to TRBJ1-2; 8 bases agree with TRBD1. The CDR3 contains 14 residues. V gave up 4 bases and J gave up 8 bases; unmatched junction bases: 9. Germline CDR1 is SGHTA and CDR2 is FQGTGA. CDR3 DNA: TGTGCCAGCAGCTCCGGACAGGGTCTTGGCGGCTACACCTTC. Translated, it gives CASSSGQGLGGYTF.

DNA for the CDR3: TGTGCCAGCAGCTTAGCAGGGAGTCAACTCTACGAGCAGTACTTC. As protein: CASSLAGSQLYEQYF. The chain recombines TRBV7-8 with TRBJ2-7; possibly TRBD2 for D (5 bases). CDR3 size: 15 residues. Germline V gives CDR1 SGHVS, CDR2 FQNEAQ. The ends were cut back, 0 bases at V and 3 bases at J, with 12 bases in the middle.

The rearrangement links TRBV10-2 to TRBJ2-7; D is ambiguous. The CDR3 is 11 residues long. The germline gives CDR1 WSHSY, CDR2 SAAADI. Between the trimmed V and J ends, which lost 3 bases and 5 bases, there was a span of 5 bases. The DNA for the CDR3 is TGCGCCAGCAGTGAAGGCGACGAGCAGTACTTC. This encodes CASSEGDEQYF.

DNA for the CDR3: TGCGCCAGCAGCCAAGATCTCACAGTGAAACAGCCCCAGCATTTT. Protein sequence: CASSQDLTVKQPQHF. The chain joins TRBV4-3 to TRBJ1-5; D not resolved. This CDR3 comprises 15 residues. The germline gives CDR1 LGHNA, CDR2 YSLEER. V lost 0 bases to trimming and J lost 7 bases, with 13 bases between them.

The V gene is TRBV12-5, the J gene TRBJ2-3; D uncertain. V lost 5 bases and J lost 2, with 8 bases in between. The CDR3 runs to 13 residues. The V gene's germline CDR1 is LGHNT and CDR2 FRNRAP. The CDR3 reads CASGPDHTDTQYF. The DNA of the CDR3 is TGTGCTAGTGGTCCGGACCACACAGATACGCAGTATTTT.

Here the CDR3 reads CSVEGRGGDTQYF. As DNA, the CDR3 is TGCAGCGTCGAGGGGCGGGGGGGAGATACGCAGTATTTT. The V and J genes are TRBV29-1 and TRBJ2-3; 9 bases agree with TRBD2. Germline V lookup: CDR1 SQVTM, CDR2 ANQGSEA. The CDR3 totals 13 residues. V lost 6 bases and J lost 5; bases outside the gene matches: 6.

The chain recombines TRBV19 with TRBJ2-7; 7 bases fit TRBD2. There are 13 residues in the CDR3. CDR1 LNHDA and CDR2 SQIVND come from the germline V gene (reference sequence). J gave up 6 bases and V 5 bases, and 7 bases lay outside the gene matches. The CDR3, as DNA: TGTGCCAGTAGTGCAGGCCTAGCGGCCGAGCAGTACTTC. It yields the protein CASSAGLAAEQYF. Based on the CDR3 plus reference TRBV19 and TRBJ2-7, the full variable domain is DGGITQSPKYLFRKEGQNVTLSCEQNLNHDAMYWYRQDPGQGLRLIYYSQIVNDFQKGDIAEGYSVSREKKESFPLTVTSAQKNPTAFYLCASSAGLAAEQYFGPGTRLTVT.

This clone was counted a single time. The rearrangement links TRBV27 to TRBJ2-4; D unresolved. V was pared by 3 bases and J by 0 bases, with 9 bases between. The CDR3 loop spans 15 amino acids. The germline V gene has CDR1 MNHEY and CDR2 SMNVEV (reference sequence). CDR3 nucleotide sequence: TGTGCCAGCAGTTTTTCAGATATAGCCAAAAACATTCAGTACTTC. Translating it yields CASSFSDIAKNIQYF.

The V and J genes are TRBV5-1 and TRBJ2-5; D is unclear. The length of the CDR3 is 12 residues. Germline V lookup: CDR1 SGHRS, CDR2 YFSETQ. V was shortened by 3 bases and J by 4 bases, with 7 bases between the two germline ends. The CDR3 protein is CASSSWTETQYF. For the CDR3, the DNA is TGCGCCAGCAGCTCTTGGACAGAGACCCAGTACTTC.

This chain joins TRBV7-9 and TRBJ2-2; D is perhaps TRBD1 (6 bases). CDR3 length equals 15 residues. In germline, CDR1 is SEHNR, CDR2 FQNEAQ (reference sequence). Trimming removed 6 bases at V and 2 bases at J, with 13 bases between. CDR3 region: CASRFPGQNTGELFF. CDR3 coding DNA: TGTGCCAGCAGGTTCCCGGGACAAAACACCGGGGAGCTGTTTTTT.

The V call is TRBV7-2, the J call TRBJ2-1, with a possible D match to TRBD1 (6 bases). V lost 6 bases and J lost 1, with 13 bases in between. The CDR3 consists of 15 residues. Germline values: CDR1 SGHTA, CDR2 FQGNSA. CDR3 sequence: CASSSQGYSYNEQFF. The CDR3 DNA is TGTGCCAGCAGTTCTCAGGGGTATTCCTACAATGAGCAGTTCTTC.

V usage is TRBV14 and J usage is TRBJ1-5; D not resolved. Germline-derived CDR1 and CDR2 are SGHDN and FVKESK. This CDR3 comprises 16 residues. V was cut by 10 bases and J by 0 bases, with 19 bases left in between. The CDR3 protein is CATTYRTAHSNQPQHF. The CDR3 DNA reads TGTGCCACTACTTACCGGACTGCCCATAGCAATCAGCCCCAGCATTTT.

The chain couples TRBV19 to TRBJ1-4; 11 bases fit TRBD1. The junction had 9 bases not matched to a gene; V was cut back by 6 bases and J by 0 bases. Germline CDR1 and CDR2: LNHDA and SQIVND (reference sequence). This CDR3 region has 18 residues. This chain's CDR3 is CASSMDRGPFATNEKLFF. The CDR3 bases are TGTGCCAGTAGCATGGACAGGGGGCCCTTTGCAACTAATGAAAAACTGTTTTTT.